This TCR beta chain was observed in a study of control samples from healthy donors and cancer patients. The repertoire was sequenced with immunoSEQ multiplex PCR; TCRdb's copy has only in-frame clones and lacks some. This sample's clone table lists approximately 190,000 clones. Trimming took 0 bases from V and 10 from J, leaving 13 bases between them. The V gene's germline CDR1 is MGHRA and CDR2 YSYEKL. The CDR3 consists of 15 residues. This rearrangement joins TRBV4-1 to TRBJ1-6; D is perhaps TRBD1 (5 bases). Sequencing input: blood. The clonotype was recovered from a woman younger than 45 in good health. The CDR3 DNA sequence: TGCGCCAGCAGCCAAGAGAAGGGGAGACAGTCACCCCTCCACTTT. Protein sequence: CASSQEKGRQSPLHF.